The 32 T cell receptor beta chains listed next were all sequenced from one sample in a study of a mutant IDH1 vaccine in newly diagnosed glioma. Sequenced by immunoSEQ multiplex PCR; TCRdb stores in-frame clones only, minus some. The top ten clones hold 3% to 4% of a sample with 50,000 to 65,000 clones, around 81% of them seen once. Their recognized antigens are unknown. The time point here: week 5, during vaccination. The vaccine gave 300 ug of a 20-mer mutant IDH1 peptide subcutaneously per dose. The sequences come from PBMCs, collected from a glioma patient whose treatment included an IDH1 peptide vaccine. These receptors all stem from a man aged 25-45 years with glioma.

The chain uses TRBV5-6 and TRBJ2-4; D gene unclear. The V gene lost 4 bases and the J gene lost 0 bases, with 5 bases spanning the gap. The CDR3 spans 13 residues. CDR1 and CDR2 (germline): SGHDT, YYEEEE. CDR3 loop: CASSRRAKNIQYF. As DNA, the CDR3 is TGTGCCAGCAGCCGAAGAGCCAAAAACATTCAGTACTTC.

The rearrangement links TRBV4-1 to TRBJ2-5; 7 nucleotides agree with TRBD2. The CDR3 spans 17 residues. J gave up 4 bases and V 0 bases, and 11 bases lay outside the gene matches. Germline V gene lookup returns CDR1 MGHRA and CDR2 YSYEKL. CDR3 in amino acids: CASSQDRMGGIRETQYF. For the CDR3, the DNA is TGCGCCAGCAGCCAAGATAGGATGGGGGGGATTCGAGAGACCCAGTACTTC.

This clone occurred a few times. The chain combines TRBV14 with TRBJ1-2, with TRBD1 as a possible D gene (5 bases). CDR1 is SGHDN and CDR2 is FVKESK in the germline V gene. V lost 8 bases and J 4 bases, leaving 11 bases between the germline ends. The CDR3 extends over 12 amino acids. CDR3 bases: TGTGCCAGCGGGAGGGGAGGCTATGGCTACACCTTC. This translates into CASGRGGYGYTF.

This chain connects TRBV10-2 to TRBJ2-2; 7 bases are shared with TRBD2. The CDR3 totals 13 residues. Trimming took 7 bases from V and 5 from J; bases not matched to a gene: 4. The germline gives CDR1 WSHSY, CDR2 SAAADI. CDR3 sequence: CASMGGLTGELFF. CDR3 coding DNA: TGCGCCAGCATGGGGGGACTAACCGGGGAGCTGTTTTTT.

This clone was observed once. The V call is TRBV5-1, the J call TRBJ1-1; D remains unclear. V was pared by 5 bases and J by 4 bases, with 12 bases between. This CDR3 has 13 residues. Germline assignment: CDR1 SGHRS and CDR2 YFSETQ. CDR3 coding DNA: TGCGCCAGCAGTTACCAACTTGGCACTGAAGCTTTCTTT. It translates to CASSYQLGTEAFF.

This rearrangement joins TRBV6-8 to TRBJ2-7; TRBD2 matches 8 bases. Germline loops: CDR1 MNHGY, CDR2 SAAAGT. Trimming removed 6 bases from V and 0 bases from J; junction bases left unmatched: 10. The CDR3 length is 16 residues. The CDR3 DNA reads as TGTGCCAGCAGAAAAACCACTAGCGGTGCCTCCTACGAGCAGTACTTC. Amino acids: CASRKTTSGASYEQYF.

This clone has a handful of counts. The chain carries TRBV5-1 and TRBJ1-5; the match to TRBD1 covers 7 bases. The length of the CDR3 is 15 residues. Per the germline V gene, CDR1 is SGHRS and CDR2 is YFSETQ. Trimming removed 4 bases from V and 3 bases from J; junction bases left unmatched: 7. The DNA for the CDR3 is TGCGCCAGCAGCGCAGGGGACAGCCCCAATCAGCCCCAGCATTTT. Encoded protein: CASSAGDSPNQPQHF.

V gene TRBV29-1 combines with J gene TRBJ1-4; D call uncertain. V was shortened by 6 bases and J by 5 bases, with 13 bases between the two germline ends. There are 13 residues in the CDR3. Germline V gene sequence: CDR1 SQVTM, CDR2 ANQGSEA. Here the CDR3 reads CSVVWGSNEKLFF. The CDR3 DNA sequence: TGCAGCGTGGTCTGGGGATCGAATGAAAAACTGTTTTTT.

The gene calls are TRBV21-1 and TRBJ2-7. TRBV21-1 is assigned pseudogene status. This CDR3 is built from 12 residues. CDR3 nucleotide sequence: TGTGCCAGCAGCAAAGGGGGAAACGAGCAGTACTTC. This codes for CASSKGGNEQYF.

The chain has TRBV5-1 and TRBJ2-5; 7 bases agree with TRBD1. The J call may not be correct, given that the DNA end is closer to TRBJ2-7. Germline V CDR1 and CDR2: SGHRS, YFSETQ. CDR3 length: 15 amino acids. CDR3 in amino acids: CASSLGQAVSTEQYF. CDR3 nucleotide sequence: TGCGCCAGCAGCCTAGGACAGGCCGTATCGACCGAGCAGTACTTC.

V gene TRBV7-2 combines with J gene TRBJ2-7, with D unresolved. The CDR3 totals 15 residues. Germline CDR1 SGHTA, CDR2 FQGNSA. V lost 2 bases to trimming and J lost 2 bases, with 13 bases between them. CDR3 sequence: CASSLNPLKAYEQYF. The CDR3, as DNA: TGTGCCAGCAGCTTAAACCCATTGAAAGCCTACGAGCAGTACTTC.

The CDR3 nucleotides read TGTGCCACCAGCACCCCCGGGAACTCCTATAATTCACCCCTCCACTTT. Its protein product is CATSTPGNSYNSPLHF. The rearrangement links TRBV15 to TRBJ1-6; D is unclear. V was trimmed by 4 bases and J by 0 bases, leaving 10 bases between them. This CDR3 is built from 16 residues. Germline CDR1 is LNHNV and CDR2 is YYDKDF (reference sequence). Combining the CDR3 with reference TRBV15 and TRBJ1-6 gives the whole variable domain DAMVIQNPRYQVTQFGKPVTLSCSQTLNHNVMYWYQQKSSQAPKLLFHYYDKDFNNEADTPDNFQSRRPNTSFCFLDIRSPGLGDTAMYLCATSTPGNSYNSPLHFGNGTRLTVT.

This clone has only a few counts. This chain uses TRBV27 with TRBJ1-5, with D hard to call. The CDR3 is made up of 14 amino acids. Germline V gene data show CDR1 as MNHEY and CDR2 as SMNVEV (reference sequence). The V gene lost 5 bases and the J gene lost 4 bases, with 12 bases spanning the gap. DNA for the CDR3: TGTGCCAGCAGTCCACGGGCCGTAAATCAGCCCCAGCATTTT. This encodes CASSPRAVNQPQHF.

V gene TRBV6-1 combines with J gene TRBJ2-5; 7 nucleotides align to TRBD2. Losses at the gene ends were 4 bases for V and 3 bases for J; bases not matched to a gene: 2. Germline CDR1 and CDR2: MNHNS and SASEGT. This CDR3 spans 13 amino acids. The CDR3, as DNA: TGTGCCAGCAGTGCAGGGAGGGAAGAGACCCAGTACTTC. Translating gives CASSAGREETQYF.

The chain is built from TRBV7-9 and TRBJ1-6; 8 bases agree with TRBD1. This CDR3 has 16 amino acids. Germline trimming cut 5 bases from V and 4 bases from J; bases unmatched to any gene: 7. Germline V gene data show CDR1 as SEHNR and CDR2 as FQNEAQ (reference sequence). This CDR3 is CASSETGGRYNSPLHF. The CDR3 DNA reads TGTGCCAGCAGCGAAACAGGGGGTCGTTATAATTCACCCCTCCACTTT.

The chain joins TRBV27 to TRBJ1-1; possible D gene TRBD1, 5 bases. From germline, CDR1 is MNHEY and CDR2 SMNVEV (reference sequence). V was shortened by 1 base and J by 5 bases, with 11 bases between the two germline ends. The CDR3 is 14 residues long. CDR3 bases: TGTGCCAGCAGTTTATTGGGGGAGAGGACTGAAGCTTTCTTT. Protein product: CASSLLGERTEAFF.

The count of this clone is one. The rearrangement joins TRBV6-5 to TRBJ1-2; a weak D match, TRBD1 (5 bases). The CDR3 is made up of 13 amino acids. Germline V CDR1 and CDR2: MNHEY, SVGAGI. V lost 6 bases to trimming and J lost 7 bases, with 15 bases between them. The CDR3 nucleotides are TGTGCCAGCAGCGGGGGGGTGGTCGGTGGCTACACCTTC. Translation: CASSGGVVGGYTF.

The gene calls are TRBV7-8 and TRBJ2-1; D is possibly TRBD1 (6 bases). Trimming removed 1 base from V and 10 bases from J, with 17 bases in between. The CDR3 is 15 amino acids. Per germline, CDR1 SGHVS and CDR2 FQNEAQ. CDR3 in DNA: TGTGCCAGCAGCTTAGAAGGGGCCAGGGGCCGGGAGCAGTTCTTC. Amino acid sequence: CASSLEGARGREQFF.

The chain is built from TRBV10-2 and TRBJ2-1; TRBD1 agrees at 11 bases. V trimming: 5 bases; J trimming: 0 bases; junction bases outside the gene matches: 3. The CDR3 has 16 amino acids. The germline CDR1 and CDR2 sequences are WSHSY and SAAADI. Here the CDR3 reads CASSRTGGLSYNEQFF. CDR3 sequence (DNA): TGCGCCAGCAGTCGGACAGGGGGCCTCTCCTACAATGAGCAGTTCTTC.

The chain employs TRBV5-6 and TRBJ2-1, with 8 positions matching TRBD1. The CDR3 consists of 15 residues. Losses at the gene ends were 2 bases for V and 9 bases for J; bases not matched to a gene: 10. Germline lookup yields CDR1 SGHDT and CDR2 YYEEEE. The CDR3 sequence is CASSFYRGVSGEQFF. The CDR3 region has the DNA TGTGCCAGCAGCTTTTACAGGGGGGTGTCTGGTGAGCAGTTCTTC. The whole variable domain, filled in from reference TRBV5-6 and TRBJ2-1, reads DAGVTQSPTHLIKTRGQQVTLRCSPKSGHDTVSWYQQALGQGPQFIFQYYEEEERQRGNFPDRFSGHQFPNYSSELNVNALLLGDSALYLCASSFYRGVSGEQFFGPGTRLTVL.

V usage is TRBV9 and J usage is TRBJ1-1; possibly TRBD1 for D (5 bases). The CDR3 covers 13 residues. V was pared by 3 bases and J by 3 bases, with 9 bases between. The germline V gene encodes CDR1 SGDLS and CDR2 YYNGEE. The CDR3 DNA follows: TGTGCCAGCAGCGAGGGGCTCTACACTGAAGCTTTCTTT. As protein: CASSEGLYTEAFF. Using reference TRBV9 and TRBJ1-1 for the parts outside the CDR3, the full variable domain is DSGVTQTPKHLITATGQRVTLRCSPRSGDLSVYWYQQSLDQGLQFLIQYYNGEERAKGNILERFSAQQFPDLHSELNLSSLELGDSALYFCASSEGLYTEAFFGQGTRLTVV.

The chain joins TRBV5-1 to TRBJ1-6; D is undetermined. Germline values: CDR1 SGHRS, CDR2 YFSETQ. The CDR3 spans 13 residues. V lost 0 bases and J 7 bases, leaving 5 bases between the germline ends. The chain's CDR3 is CASSLGGNSPLHF. As DNA, the CDR3 is TGCGCCAGCAGCTTGGGTGGGAATTCACCCCTCCACTTT.

This clone came up a few times. This chain links TRBV10-3 with TRBJ1-1; no firm D call. Germline V lookup: CDR1 ENHRY, CDR2 SYGVKD. Trimming cost V 8 bases and J 0 bases, with 10 bases left between them. The CDR3 has 13 amino acids. Written as DNA, the CDR3 is TGTGCCATCTCGGAGGGAGTGAACACTGAAGCTTTCTTT. As protein: CAISEGVNTEAFF.

The chain employs TRBV28 and TRBJ2-5, with 15 bases aligning to TRBD2. Germline-derived CDR1 and CDR2 are MDHEN and SYDVKM. The length of the CDR3 is 15 residues. V shed 5 bases and J 4 bases; nucleotides not matched to a gene: 2. For the CDR3, the DNA is TGTGCCAGCAGTAAGGGACTAGCGGGGGGAGAGACCCAGTACTTC. It translates to CASSKGLAGGETQYF.

This sequence joins TRBV14 and TRBJ2-3; D is unresolved. V shed 4 bases and J shed 2 bases, with 7 bases lying between them. The CDR3 length is 13 residues. Germline values: CDR1 SGHDN, CDR2 FVKESK. CDR3: CASSPPNTDTQYF. CDR3 sequence (DNA): TGTGCCAGCAGCCCCCCCAACACAGATACGCAGTATTTT.

The chain links TRBV7-9 to TRBJ2-7, with D perhaps matching TRBD2 (6 bases). The CDR3 runs to 14 residues. Germline CDR1 and CDR2: SEHNR and FQNEAQ (reference sequence). V gave up 5 bases and J gave up 1 base, with 12 bases separating them. The CDR3 region is CASSHSGTSYEQYF. In DNA, the CDR3 is TGTGCCAGCAGCCATTCCGGGACTTCCTACGAGCAGTACTTC.

The chain recombines TRBV5-1 with TRBJ2-5; TRBD1 might be the D (6 bases). The CDR3 has 15 residues. Trimming stripped 6 bases from V and 4 bases from J, with 19 bases between. The V gene's germline CDR1 is SGHRS and CDR2 YFSETQ. The CDR3 DNA is TGCGCCAGCACCGCCAGGGGTGGGGCAGGAGAGACCCAGTACTTC. The encoded protein is CASTARGGAGETQYF.

The V and J genes are TRBV27 and TRBJ2-5; D may be TRBD1 (6 bases). CDR1 is MNHEY and CDR2 is SMNVEV in the germline V gene (reference sequence). The germline V and J ends were trimmed by 5 bases and 1 base, with 8 bases remaining between them. CDR3 size: 13 residues. The CDR3 region has the DNA TGTGCCAGCAGTAGAGGGGGCCAAGAGACCCAGTACTTC. This translates into CASSRGGQETQYF.

This sequence joins TRBV7-2 and TRBJ2-5; perhaps D is TRBD1 or TRBD2 (5 bases each). The CDR3 has 14 amino acids. Trimming cost V 4 bases and J 0 bases, with 9 bases left between them. Looked up from germline, CDR1 is SGHTA and CDR2 is FQGNSA. The CDR3 nucleotides read TGTGCCAGCAGCTGGGGGTGGAACCAAGAGACCCAGTACTTC. Its translation: CASSWGWNQETQYF.

This chain connects TRBV7-2 to TRBJ2-7; 7 bases align to TRBD1. This CDR3 spans 15 amino acids. V was clipped by 5 bases and J by 2 bases; unmatched bases: 9. Germline V gene data show CDR1 as SGHTA and CDR2 as FQGNSA. This CDR3 reads CASSGDRAATYEQYF. The CDR3 coding sequence is TGTGCCAGCAGCGGTGACAGGGCCGCTACCTACGAGCAGTACTTC. Complete variable domain (other parts from reference TRBV7-2 and TRBJ2-7): GAGVSQSPSNKVTEKGKDVELRCDPISGHTALYWYRQSLGQGLEFLIYFQGNSAPDKSGLPSDRFSAERTGGSVSTLTIQRTQQEDSAVYLCASSGDRAATYEQYFGPGTRLTVT.

The chain is built from TRBV19 and TRBJ1-1, with D possibly TRBD1 on 6 matching bases. Germline CDR1 is LNHDA and CDR2 is SQIVND (reference sequence). The CDR3 has 15 residues. V was cut by 2 bases and J by 5 bases, with 15 bases left in between. This chain's CDR3 is CASSIWGAGDTEAFF. The CDR3 DNA reads TGTGCCAGTAGTATATGGGGGGCAGGGGATACTGAAGCTTTCTTT.

This clone was counted between two and nine times. The V gene is TRBV19, the J gene TRBJ1-6; 7 nucleotides line up with TRBD1. CDR3 length equals 17 residues. V was clipped by 6 bases and J by 7 bases; unmatched bases: 15. Germline V gives CDR1 LNHDA, CDR2 SQIVND (reference sequence). CDR3 sequence reads: CASSPGGGTAMNSPLHF. CDR3 DNA: TGTGCCAGTAGCCCCGGCGGAGGGACAGCCATGAATTCACCCCTCCACTTT.